Each of the 19 T cell receptor beta chains below was sequenced from the same sample in a study of shared clonotypes between healthy human individuals. CD45RO-negative, CCR7-selected cells formed the naive CD8 fraction, which excluded terminally differentiated effector memory CD45RA+ cells. TCRdb's table, derived via immunoSEQ multiplex PCR, lists solely in-frame clones and lacks some. The sample yields about 2 million clones, over 85% seen once. Sequencing was done on a sample of naive CD8+ T cells sorted from blood. Source of these receptors: a man aged 18 to 35 in good health.

The gene calls are TRBV28 and TRBJ2-7, with D perhaps TRBD1 or TRBD2 (7 bases each). There are 15 residues in the CDR3. Between the trimmed V and J ends, which lost 6 bases and 1 base, there was a span of 16 bases. Germline loops: CDR1 MDHEN, CDR2 SYDVKM. In nucleotides, the CDR3 is TGTGCCAGCAGCTCGATCAGGGGGGGGTCCTACGAGCAGTACTTC. Translation: CASSSIRGGSYEQYF.

The chain is built from TRBV11-3 and TRBJ2-1; the match to TRBD2 covers 10 bases. Trimming removed 2 bases from V and 8 bases from J; junction bases left unmatched: 6. Germline CDR1 SGHNT, CDR2 YENEEA. The CDR3 consists of 15 residues. The CDR3 DNA reads as TGTGCCAGCAGCTTACGGTCTAGCGGGAGTGATGAGCAGTTCTTC. Its translation: CASSLRSSGSDEQFF.

This sequence joins TRBV7-8 and TRBJ1-2; D perhaps matches TRBD1 (6 bases). V lost 0 bases and J 8 bases, leaving 13 bases between the germline ends. This CDR3 region has 14 residues. Looked up from germline, CDR1 is SGHVS and CDR2 is FQNEAQ. CDR3 loop: CASSLAAGADGYTF. CDR3 DNA sequence: TGTGCCAGCAGCTTAGCCGCAGGGGCAGACGGCTACACCTTC. The entire variable domain, with the rest obtained from reference TRBV7-8 and TRBJ1-2, is as follows: GAGVSQSPRYKVAKRGQDVALRCDPISGHVSLFWYQQALGQGPEFLTYFQNEAQLDKSGLPSDRFFAERPEGSVSTLKIQRTQQEDSAVYLCASSLAAGADGYTFGSGTRLTVV.

The V and J genes are TRBV10-3 and TRBJ2-2; 7 bases fit TRBD2. J lost 6 bases, V lost 6 bases, and 10 bases had no gene match. Germline assignment: CDR1 ENHRY and CDR2 SYGVKD. This CDR3 region has 15 residues. CDR3 residues: CAIRNPSGGAGELFF. The CDR3 DNA follows: TGTGCCATCAGGAACCCTAGCGGAGGGGCCGGGGAGCTGTTTTTT.

The chain has TRBV9 and TRBJ2-3, with 11 bases identical to TRBD2. Per germline, CDR1 SGDLS and CDR2 YYNGEE. The V segment lost 3 bases and the J segment 2 bases; nucleotides outside the gene matches: 2. This CDR3 has 15 residues. Here the CDR3 reads CASSAGLAATDTQYF. CDR3 sequence (DNA): TGTGCCAGCAGCGCGGGACTAGCGGCCACAGATACGCAGTATTTT. The variable domain in full, with the rest retrieved from reference TRBV9 and TRBJ2-3, is DSGVTQTPKHLITATGQRVTLRCSPRSGDLSVYWYQQSLDQGLQFLIQYYNGEERAKGNILERFSAQQFPDLHSELNLSSLELGDSALYFCASSAGLAATDTQYFGPGTRLTVL.

The V gene is TRBV4-1, the J gene TRBJ2-3, with 10 nucleotides matching TRBD2. The CDR3 is made up of 16 amino acids. V gave up 2 bases and J gave up 2 bases; unmatched junction bases: 4. Germline lookup yields CDR1 MGHRA and CDR2 YSYEKL. DNA for the CDR3: TGCGCCAGCAGCCAACCGACTAGCGGGTTCACAGATACGCAGTATTTT. This encodes CASSQPTSGFTDTQYF.

The J gene is TRBJ2-7, the V gene TRBV4-2; 7 bases align to TRBD1. Germline V gene data show CDR1 as LGHNA and CDR2 as YNFKEQ. This CDR3 has 16 amino acids. V was pared by 3 bases and J by 0 bases, with 8 bases of the junction left unmatched. CDR3 sequence: CASSQKTGLSSYEQYF. The CDR3 nucleotides read TGTGCCAGCAGCCAGAAGACAGGGTTGTCCTCCTACGAGCAGTACTTC.

In the case of this clone: This specimen includes other DNA sequences encoding the same CDR3. The chain carries TRBV5-1 and TRBJ2-1; D uncertain. The V gene lost 2 bases and the J gene lost 6 bases, with 9 bases spanning the gap. CDR1 SGHRS and CDR2 YFSETQ come from the germline V gene. The CDR3 consists of 13 residues. The CDR3 sequence is CASSFPGGNEQFF. The CDR3 DNA reads as TGCGCCAGCAGCTTCCCCGGTGGCAATGAGCAGTTCTTC.

CDR3 protein: CASSEGASVYTDTQYF. Here the CDR3 DNA reads TGCGCCAGCAGTGAGGGCGCCTCGGTTTACACAGATACGCAGTATTTT. V and J are TRBV10-2 and TRBJ2-3; D remains unclear. This CDR3 is 16 amino acids long. Germline V CDR1 and CDR2: WSHSY, SAAADI. Trimming pared 2 bases from V and 2 bases from J, leaving 14 bases between.

V and J are TRBV4-1 and TRBJ2-7; maybe TRBD1 (5 bases). CDR1 is MGHRA, CDR2 YSYEKL, per germline. With 3 bases removed from V and 6 bases from J, the gap between germline ends came to 9 bases. There are 12 residues in the CDR3. Here the CDR3 reads CASSHPQGEQYF. DNA for the CDR3: TGCGCCAGCAGCCACCCCCAGGGCGAGCAGTACTTC.

The chain uses TRBV30 and TRBJ1-2, with D possibly matching TRBD1 (6 bases). CDR1 is GTSNPN, CDR2 SVGIG, per germline (reference sequence). The CDR3 has 16 amino acids. V lost 3 bases and J lost 4, with 21 bases in between. The CDR3 DNA is TGTGCCTGGAGGAACATTCAGGGGCGGGAGGTCTATGGCTACACCTTC. Translating gives CAWRNIQGREVYGYTF.

The chain links TRBV25-1 to TRBJ2-5; D uncertain. V was trimmed by 2 bases and J by 5 bases, leaving 12 bases between them. The CDR3 length is 14 residues. Per germline, CDR1 MGHDK and CDR2 SYGVNS. CDR3 residues: CASSENWVGETQYF. The CDR3 DNA reads TGTGCCAGCAGTGAAAACTGGGTCGGGGAGACCCAGTACTTC.

This sequence joins TRBV1 and TRBJ1-5; the DNA was not used to check the table's D call, TRBD1. TRBV1 corresponds to a pseudogene. The CDR3 has 13 amino acids. DNA for the CDR3: TGCACCAGCAGCGCACAGGGGTGTCAGCCCCAGCATTTT. It encodes CTSSAQGCQPQHF.

On this clone: Other DNA sequences in this sample translate to the same CDR3. The chain uses TRBV27 and TRBJ2-1; D is undetermined. V lost 3 bases to trimming and J lost 4 bases, with 7 bases between them. The germline V gene has CDR1 MNHEY and CDR2 SMNVEV (reference sequence). The CDR3 sequence is 13 residues long. CDR3 sequence: CASSFGSYNEQFF. Written as DNA, the CDR3 is TGTGCCAGCAGTTTTGGCAGTTACAATGAGCAGTTCTTC.

The chain couples TRBV27 to TRBJ2-7; 9 bases agree with TRBD2. Germline V gene data show CDR1 as MNHEY and CDR2 as SMNVEV (reference sequence). This CDR3 has 16 amino acids. After removal of 1 base from V and 6 bases from J, the junction contained 10 bases not matched to a gene. The CDR3 spells CASSLLASGAFGEQYF. The DNA for the CDR3 is TGTGCCAGCAGTTTATTAGCTAGCGGGGCCTTTGGCGAGCAGTACTTC.

The rearrangement joins TRBV27 to TRBJ1-5; TRBD1 matches 7 bases. The length of the CDR3 is 14 residues. The germline gives CDR1 MNHEY, CDR2 SMNVEV (reference sequence). V trimming: 0 bases; J trimming: 15 bases; junction bases outside the gene matches: 11. This CDR3 is CASSLSPGTAAWHF. CDR3 nucleotides: TGTGCCAGCAGTTTATCCCCCGGGACAGCGGCATGGCATTTT.

The chain couples TRBV27 to TRBJ1-5; tentatively, D is TRBD1 (6 bases). V was shortened by 8 bases and J by 8 bases, with 19 bases between the two germline ends. Germline CDR1 MNHEY, CDR2 SMNVEV (reference sequence). CDR3 size: 14 residues. The CDR3 loop is CASRLLGGDKPQHF. Here the CDR3 DNA reads TGTGCCAGCCGTCTCCTCGGGGGGGACAAGCCCCAGCATTTT.

J is TRBJ2-7 and V is TRBV7-2, with a tentative D call TRBD1 (6 bases). Trimming stripped 5 bases from V and 6 bases from J, with 17 bases between. This CDR3 spans 14 amino acids. Germline CDR1 is SGHTA and CDR2 is FQGNSA. For the CDR3, the DNA is TGTGCCAGCAGCCTACAGGGTTTGGGGCTCGAGCAGTACTTC. Protein product: CASSLQGLGLEQYF.

The genes are TRBV27 and TRBJ1-4, with D tentatively TRBD1 (6 bases). The germline CDR1 and CDR2 sequences are MNHEY and SMNVEV (reference sequence). The CDR3 runs 15 residues. The V and J ends lost 2 bases and 5 bases respectively, with 12 bases between them. The CDR3 loop is CASSLNRDWNEKLFF. The CDR3 coding sequence is TGTGCCAGCAGTTTAAACAGGGATTGGAATGAAAAACTGTTTTTT.